These 2 T cell receptor beta chains originate from one sample sequenced in a study of blood T cell repertoires in COVID-19. Measured with immunoSEQ multiplex PCR; TCRdb has only the in-frame clones, and not every one. The sample holds about 160,000 clones, about nine tenths seen once. Sequenced input: peripheral blood. The receptor set was obtained from a man between 18 and 29 years old with acute or convalescent COVID-19.

Turning to this clone: The germline gene is not matched at one end of the junction; a read error may be the cause. This rearrangement joins TRBV5-1 to TRBJ2-5, with no clear D. Germline CDR1 reads SGHRS; CDR2 reads YFSETQ. This CDR3 region has 16 residues. As DNA, the CDR3 is TGCGCCAGCAGTTTGGCCCTCACGGGTCGACAAGAGACCCAGTACTTC. Protein: CASSLALTGRQETQYF.

The chain combines TRBV9 with TRBJ2-5; 9 bases are shared with TRBD2. CDR1 and CDR2 (germline): SGDLS, YYNGEE. This CDR3 region has 16 residues. V lost 4 bases and J lost 2; bases outside the gene matches: 9. CDR3 residues: CASSKRGASTQETQYF. The CDR3 bases are TGTGCCAGCAGCAAGCGGGGGGCGAGTACGCAAGAGACCCAGTACTTC.